The rows below give T cell receptor beta chains drawn from one sample of a study of T cell responses to AZD1222 COVID-19 vaccine. The protocol was immunoSEQ multiplex PCR, while the TCRdb copy is restricted to in-frame clones and leaves out a portion. The sample has about 35,000 clones; under 90% are singletons. The source material was peripheral blood, sampled 28 days after the second AZD1222 dose. The receptor source for this set is an adult who received the AZD1222 COVID-19 vaccine. The CDR3 runs from the conserved cysteine through the conserved F or W.

CDR3 length | V gene | CDR3 protein
14 | TRBV7-2 | CASSSTWGNYGYTF
14 | TRBV19 | CASSYRDRKETQYF
16 | TRBV18 | CASSPTGGTNTGELFF
15 | TRBV5-1 | CASSPGGTLSQPQHF
16 | TRBV10-2 | CASSESLAGRTGELFF
15 | TRBV5-4 | CASSARLAGEDTQYF
14 | TRBV10-2 | CASRGTGGTETQYF
14 | TRBV3-1/TRBV3-2 | CASSQGSSGNTIYF
16 | TRBV9 | CASSVVGQGVVYGYTF
14 | TRBV27 | CASSLAGSQRTQYF
15 | TRBV7-2 | CASSHSDRRSYGYTF
16 | TRBV19 | CASSIGVGLGKETQYF
16 | TRBV7-2 | CASSALAGGYTGELFF
17 | TRBV3-1/TRBV3-2 | CASSSGEGWSGANVLTF
13 | TRBV27 | CASSFSGFEKLFF
13 | TRBV7-9 | CASSPESGEKLFF
14 | TRBV10-2 | CASTAEGRNTEAFF
17 | TRBV18 | CASSPRSASAGNEKLFF
13 | TRBV29-1 | CSVSTTQDQPQHF
15 | TRBV27 | CASSLSYRGTTGYTF
13 | TRBV5-1 | CASNDFGTGELFF
14 | TRBV11-2 | CASSLLVRTGELFF
16 | TRBV14 | CASSLRQGRGETEAFF
12 | TRBV7-9 | CASSRLGAEQYF
14 | TRBV2 | CASSLPSGAYEQYF
15 | TRBV5-1 | CASSSRTGDGNTIYF
11 | TRBV20-1 | CSAGGTGAVHF
12 | TRBV30 | CAWSERVGELFF
12 | TRBV30 | CAWRQHTGELFF
15 | TRBV6-1 | CASSELRDRVYEQYF
16 | TRBV7-9 | CASSLGVGQYGEKLFF
15 | TRBV5-5 | CASSLAGGEKEKLFF
15 | TRBV2 | CASRLAGGPVHEQFF
15 | TRBV5-8 | CASSLGQVNTGELFF
15 | TRBV7-2 | CASSLDRSSSYEQYF
12 | TRBV6-5 | CASRQGTDTQYF
15 | TRBV19 | CASSVDRSSGNTIYF
16 | TRBV19 | CASRTQPGQGTTEAFF
13 | TRBV3-1/TRBV3-2 | CASSGETGLKAFF
15 | TRBV2 | CASSGLAAPYNEQFF
13 | TRBV11-2 | CASSLRASYEQYF
13 | TRBV6-5 | CASSWTGYTEAFF
16 | TRBV2 | CASLVLAGGFTDTQYF
14 | TRBV7-9 | CASSLAGQGFGYTF
13 | TRBV6-5 | CASGADRADTQYF
14 | TRBV24-1 | CATSDPDRYYGYTF
13 | TRBV19 | CASSISQTYEQYF
16 | TRBV7-3 | CASSLSGLALQETQYF
14 | TRBV5-1 | CASSLAPPGDTQYF
18 | TRBV21-1 | CASSNRGRHEGGGETQYF